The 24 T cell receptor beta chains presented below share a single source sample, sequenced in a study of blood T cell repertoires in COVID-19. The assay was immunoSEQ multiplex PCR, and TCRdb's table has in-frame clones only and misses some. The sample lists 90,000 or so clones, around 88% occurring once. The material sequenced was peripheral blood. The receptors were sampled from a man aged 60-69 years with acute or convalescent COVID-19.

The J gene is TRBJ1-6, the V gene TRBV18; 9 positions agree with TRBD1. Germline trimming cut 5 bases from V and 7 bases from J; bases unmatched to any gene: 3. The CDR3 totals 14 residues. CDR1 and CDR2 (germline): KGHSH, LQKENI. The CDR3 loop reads CASSAGTGNSPLHF. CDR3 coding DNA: TGTGCCAGCTCAGCCGGGACAGGGAATTCACCCCTCCACTTT.

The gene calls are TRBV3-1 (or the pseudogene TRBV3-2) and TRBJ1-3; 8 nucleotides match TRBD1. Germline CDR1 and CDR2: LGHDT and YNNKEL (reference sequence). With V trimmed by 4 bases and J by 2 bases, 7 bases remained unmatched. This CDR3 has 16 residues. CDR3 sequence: CASSPRSGQAGNTIYF. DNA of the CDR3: TGTGCCAGCAGCCCTAGGTCGGGACAGGCTGGAAACACCATATATTTT.

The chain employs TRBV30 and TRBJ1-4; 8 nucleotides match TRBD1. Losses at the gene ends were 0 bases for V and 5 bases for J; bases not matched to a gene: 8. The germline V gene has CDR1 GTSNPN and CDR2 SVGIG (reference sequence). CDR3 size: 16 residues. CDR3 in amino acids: CAWSVRTGTLNEKLFF. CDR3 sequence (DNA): TGTGCCTGGAGTGTACGGACAGGGACCCTCAATGAAAAACTGTTTTTT.

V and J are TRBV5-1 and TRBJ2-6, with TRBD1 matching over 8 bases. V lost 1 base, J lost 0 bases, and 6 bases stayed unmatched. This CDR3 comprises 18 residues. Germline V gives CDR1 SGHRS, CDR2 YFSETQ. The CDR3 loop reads CASSLFSGGTSGANVLTF. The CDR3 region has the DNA TGCGCCAGCAGCTTGTTCTCAGGGGGCACCTCTGGGGCCAACGTCCTGACTTTC.

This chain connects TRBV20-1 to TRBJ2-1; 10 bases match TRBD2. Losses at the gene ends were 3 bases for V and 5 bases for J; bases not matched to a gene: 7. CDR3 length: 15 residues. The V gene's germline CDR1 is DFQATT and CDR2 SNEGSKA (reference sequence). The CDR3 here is CSASLSGGFHNEQFF. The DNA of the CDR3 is TGCAGTGCTAGTCTTAGCGGGGGGTTCCACAATGAGCAGTTCTTC.

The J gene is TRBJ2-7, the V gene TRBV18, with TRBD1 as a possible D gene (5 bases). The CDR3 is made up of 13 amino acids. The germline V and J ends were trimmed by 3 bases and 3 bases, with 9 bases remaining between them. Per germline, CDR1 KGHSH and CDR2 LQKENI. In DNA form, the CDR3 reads TGTGCCAGCTCACCGCAGGGTTTCTACGAGCAGTACTTC. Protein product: CASSPQGFYEQYF.

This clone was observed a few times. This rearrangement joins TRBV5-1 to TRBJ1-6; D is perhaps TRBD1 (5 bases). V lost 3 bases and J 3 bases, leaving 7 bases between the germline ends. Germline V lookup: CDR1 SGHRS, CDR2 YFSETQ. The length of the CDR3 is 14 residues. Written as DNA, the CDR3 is TGCGCCAGCAGCTCGGGGGACTATAATTCACCCCTCCACTTT. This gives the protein CASSSGDYNSPLHF.

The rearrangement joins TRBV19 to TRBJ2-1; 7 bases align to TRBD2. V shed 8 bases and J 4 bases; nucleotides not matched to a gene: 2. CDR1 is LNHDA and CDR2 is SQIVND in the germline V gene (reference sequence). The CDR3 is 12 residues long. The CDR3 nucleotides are TGTGCCAGTCAGCGGGATTACAATGAGCAGTTCTTC. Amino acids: CASQRDYNEQFF.

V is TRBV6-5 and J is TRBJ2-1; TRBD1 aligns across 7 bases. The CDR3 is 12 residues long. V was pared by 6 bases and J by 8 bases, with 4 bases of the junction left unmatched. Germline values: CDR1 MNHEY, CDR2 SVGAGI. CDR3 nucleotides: TGTGCCAGCAGGCTACAGGGGCATGAGCAGTTCTTC. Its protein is CASRLQGHEQFF.

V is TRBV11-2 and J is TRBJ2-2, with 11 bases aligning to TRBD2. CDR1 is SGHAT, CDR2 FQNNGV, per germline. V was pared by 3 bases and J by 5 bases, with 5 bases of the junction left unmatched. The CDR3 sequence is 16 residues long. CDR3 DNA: TGTGCCAGCAGCTTGCTTAGCGGGGGGGCAACCGGGGAGCTGTTTTTT. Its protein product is CASSLLSGGATGELFF.

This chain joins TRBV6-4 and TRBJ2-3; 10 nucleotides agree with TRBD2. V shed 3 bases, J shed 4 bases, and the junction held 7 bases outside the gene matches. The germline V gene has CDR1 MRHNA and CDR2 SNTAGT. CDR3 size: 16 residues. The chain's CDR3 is CASSEQPSGSADTQYF. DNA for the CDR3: TGTGCCAGCAGTGAACAGCCTAGCGGGAGCGCAGATACGCAGTATTTT.

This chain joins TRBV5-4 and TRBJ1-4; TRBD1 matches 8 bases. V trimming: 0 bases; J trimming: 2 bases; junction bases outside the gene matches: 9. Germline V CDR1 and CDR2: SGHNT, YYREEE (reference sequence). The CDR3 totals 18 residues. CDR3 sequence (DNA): TGTGCCAGCAGCTTGGAGCAGGGGGCAAGAACGACTAATGAAAAACTGTTTTTT. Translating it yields CASSLEQGARTTNEKLFF.

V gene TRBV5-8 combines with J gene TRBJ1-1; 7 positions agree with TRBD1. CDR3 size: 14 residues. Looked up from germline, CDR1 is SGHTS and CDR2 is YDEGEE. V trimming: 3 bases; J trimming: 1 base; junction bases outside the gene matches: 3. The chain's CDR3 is CASSWRDRNTEAFF. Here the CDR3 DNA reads TGTGCCAGCAGCTGGAGGGACAGGAACACTGAAGCTTTCTTT. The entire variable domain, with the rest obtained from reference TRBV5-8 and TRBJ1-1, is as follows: EAGVTQSPTHLIKTRGQQATLRCSPISGHTSVYWYQQALGLGLQFLLWYDEGEERNRGNFPPRFSGRQFPNYSSELNVNALELEDSALYLCASSWRDRNTEAFFGQGTRLTVV.

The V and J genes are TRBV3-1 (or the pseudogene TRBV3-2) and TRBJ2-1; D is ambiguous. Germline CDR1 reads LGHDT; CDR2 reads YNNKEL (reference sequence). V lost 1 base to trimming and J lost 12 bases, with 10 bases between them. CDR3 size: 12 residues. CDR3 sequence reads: CASSQAVPPQFF. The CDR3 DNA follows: TGTGCCAGCAGCCAAGCGGTGCCCCCGCAGTTCTTC.

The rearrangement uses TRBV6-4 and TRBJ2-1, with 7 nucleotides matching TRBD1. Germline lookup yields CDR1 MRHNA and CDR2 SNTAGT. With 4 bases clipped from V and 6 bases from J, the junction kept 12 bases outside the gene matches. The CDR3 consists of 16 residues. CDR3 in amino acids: CASSVSAGTVINEQFF. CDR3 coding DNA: TGTGCCAGCAGTGTCTCGGCCGGGACAGTTATCAATGAGCAGTTCTTC.

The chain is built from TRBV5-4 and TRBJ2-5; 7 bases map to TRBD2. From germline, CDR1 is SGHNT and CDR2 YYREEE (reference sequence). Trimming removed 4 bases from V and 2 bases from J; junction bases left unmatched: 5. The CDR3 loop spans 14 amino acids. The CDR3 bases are TGTGCCAGCAGCGGAGGACTAGAGCAAGAGACCCAGTACTTC. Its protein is CASSGGLEQETQYF.

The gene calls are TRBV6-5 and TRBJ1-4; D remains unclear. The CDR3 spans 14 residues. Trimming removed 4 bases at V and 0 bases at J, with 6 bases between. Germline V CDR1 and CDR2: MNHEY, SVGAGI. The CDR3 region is CASSSGATNEKLFF. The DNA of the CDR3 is TGTGCCAGCAGTTCCGGTGCAACTAATGAAAAACTGTTTTTT.

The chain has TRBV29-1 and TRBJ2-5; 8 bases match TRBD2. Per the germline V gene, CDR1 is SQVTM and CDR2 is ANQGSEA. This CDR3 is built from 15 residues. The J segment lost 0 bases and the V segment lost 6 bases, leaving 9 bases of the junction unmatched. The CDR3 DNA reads TGCAGCGTCGTGCGGGAGGTCATATACCAAGAGACCCAGTACTTC. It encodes CSVVREVIYQETQYF.

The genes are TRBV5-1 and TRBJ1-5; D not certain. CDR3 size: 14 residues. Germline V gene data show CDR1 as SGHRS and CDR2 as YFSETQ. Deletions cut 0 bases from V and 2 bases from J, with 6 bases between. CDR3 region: CASSLGSGNQPQHF. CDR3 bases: TGCGCCAGCAGCTTGGGGTCAGGCAATCAGCCCCAGCATTTT.

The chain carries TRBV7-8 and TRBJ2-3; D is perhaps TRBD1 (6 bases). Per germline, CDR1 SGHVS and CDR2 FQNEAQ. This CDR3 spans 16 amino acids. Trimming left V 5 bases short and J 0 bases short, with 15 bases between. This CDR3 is CASSTARGSSTDTQYF. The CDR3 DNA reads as TGTGCCAGCAGCACAGCTAGGGGGAGTAGCACAGATACGCAGTATTTT. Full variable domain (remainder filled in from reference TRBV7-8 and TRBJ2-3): GAGVSQSPRYKVAKRGQDVALRCDPISGHVSLFWYQQALGQGPEFLTYFQNEAQLDKSGLPSDRFFAERPEGSVSTLKIQRTQQEDSAVYLCASSTARGSSTDTQYFGPGTRLTVL.

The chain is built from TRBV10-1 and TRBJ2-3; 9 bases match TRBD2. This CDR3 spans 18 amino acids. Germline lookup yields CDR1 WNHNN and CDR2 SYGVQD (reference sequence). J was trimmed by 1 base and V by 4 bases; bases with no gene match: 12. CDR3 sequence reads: CASSVRLAEATCTDTQYF. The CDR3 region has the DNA TGCGCCAGCAGTGTTAGACTAGCGGAGGCAACTTGCACAGATACGCAGTATTTT.

The CDR3 reads CASSKTGAVSGYTF. The CDR3 nucleotides are TGTGCCAGCAGCAAAACAGGGGCCGTGTCTGGCTACACCTTC. V is TRBV2 and J is TRBJ1-2; 7 bases map to TRBD1. This CDR3 region has 14 residues. J lost 7 bases, V lost 6 bases, and 11 bases had no gene match. The germline gives CDR1 SNHLY, CDR2 FYNNEI.

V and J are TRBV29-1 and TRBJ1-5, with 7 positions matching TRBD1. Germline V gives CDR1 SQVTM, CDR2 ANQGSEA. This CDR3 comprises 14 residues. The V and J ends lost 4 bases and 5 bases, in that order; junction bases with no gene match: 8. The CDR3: CSVVEGGKHQPQHF. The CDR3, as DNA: TGCAGCGTTGTGGAAGGGGGCAAGCATCAGCCCCAGCATTTT.

The CDR3: CASSYSRGGGGYTF. CDR3 DNA: TGTGCCAGCAGTTACTCGAGAGGGGGCGGTGGCTACACCTTC. V gene TRBV6-5 combines with J gene TRBJ1-2, with TRBD1 matching over 7 bases. Germline loops: CDR1 MNHEY, CDR2 SVGAGI. The CDR3 contains 14 residues. V was pared by 0 bases and J by 7 bases, with 5 bases of the junction left unmatched.